What follows is one T cell receptor (beta chain) and its context. This record belongs to a study of blood T cell repertoires in COVID-19. Study-wide context: Researchers got acute and convalescent COVID-19 samples from the United States, Italy and Spain. Sample material is recorded as cDNA or gDNA derived from T cells, B-cell-depleted T cells, or PBMCs.

Authors' data handling: The authors estimated nucleated cell counts from reference gene primer amplification. Produced via immunoSEQ multiplex PCR; TCRdb's table is partial and in-frame only. That table supplies the V and J calls and clone size; D and trimming were determined from the DNA. The top ten hold 1.5% to 2% of the sample, which has 150,000 to 200,000 clones, 89% seen once. Specimen: peripheral blood. This clonotype was obtained from a young man who had recovered from COVID-19.

DNA for the CDR3: TGCGCCAGCAGCCAAGATGGGGACAGTGCGAACACCGGGGAGCTGTTTTTT. Translated, it gives CASSQDGDSANTGELFF. The rearrangement links TRBV4-3 to TRBJ2-2, with 7 bases identical to TRBD1. V lost 0 bases, J lost 0 bases, and 4 bases stayed unmatched. CDR3 length equals 17 residues. Germline V lookup: CDR1 LGHNA, CDR2 YSLEER.